This entry is about one T cell receptor beta chain. The record originates from a study of control samples from healthy donors and cancer patients. The V gene lost 2 bases and the J gene lost 7 bases, with 15 bases spanning the gap. In germline, CDR1 is MGHRA, CDR2 YSYEKL. The CDR3 runs to 15 residues. Clones were sequenced by immunoSEQ multiplex PCR, and TCRdb holds only the in-frame ones, with some missing. There are about 51,000 clones in the sample; 88% occur only once, and around two fifths lies in the top ten. The sequence derives from a man aged 50-60 years with head and neck cancer. The genes are TRBV4-1 and TRBJ2-1; the D gene is possibly TRBD2 (6 bases). The sample comprised PBMCs. The CDR3, as DNA: TGCGCCAGCAGCCAAACCGGGACTCCTTTAAATGAGCAGTTCTTC. Its protein is CASSQTGTPLNEQFF.